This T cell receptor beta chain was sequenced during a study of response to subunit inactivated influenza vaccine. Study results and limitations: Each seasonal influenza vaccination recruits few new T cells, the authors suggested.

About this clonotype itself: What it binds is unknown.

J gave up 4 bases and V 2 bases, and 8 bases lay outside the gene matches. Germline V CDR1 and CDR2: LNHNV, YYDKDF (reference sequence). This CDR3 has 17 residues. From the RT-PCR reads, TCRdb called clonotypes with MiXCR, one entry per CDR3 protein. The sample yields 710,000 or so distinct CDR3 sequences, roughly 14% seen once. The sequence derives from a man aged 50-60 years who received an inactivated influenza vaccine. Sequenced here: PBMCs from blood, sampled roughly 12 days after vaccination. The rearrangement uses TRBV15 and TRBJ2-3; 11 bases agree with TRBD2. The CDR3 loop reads CATSRSKGTSGSDTQYF. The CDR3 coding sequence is TGTGCCACCAGCAGAAGTAAGGGGACTAGCGGATCAGATACGCAGTATTTT.